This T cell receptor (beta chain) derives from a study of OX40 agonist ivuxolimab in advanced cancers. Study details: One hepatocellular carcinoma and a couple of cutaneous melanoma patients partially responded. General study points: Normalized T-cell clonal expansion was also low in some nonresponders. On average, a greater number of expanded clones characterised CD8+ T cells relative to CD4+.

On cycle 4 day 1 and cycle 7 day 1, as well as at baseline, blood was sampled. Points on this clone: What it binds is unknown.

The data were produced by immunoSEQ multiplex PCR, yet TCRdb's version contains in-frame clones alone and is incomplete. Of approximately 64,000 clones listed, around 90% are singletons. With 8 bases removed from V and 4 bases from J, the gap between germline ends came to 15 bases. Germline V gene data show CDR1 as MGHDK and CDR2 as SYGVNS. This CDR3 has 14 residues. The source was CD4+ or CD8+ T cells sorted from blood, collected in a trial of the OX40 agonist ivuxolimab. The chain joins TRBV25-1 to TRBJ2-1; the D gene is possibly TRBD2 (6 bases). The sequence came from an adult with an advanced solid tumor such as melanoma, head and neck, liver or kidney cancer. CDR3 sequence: CASARGGGYNEQFF. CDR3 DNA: TGTGCCAGCGCCCGGGGAGGTGGGTACAATGAGCAGTTCTTC.